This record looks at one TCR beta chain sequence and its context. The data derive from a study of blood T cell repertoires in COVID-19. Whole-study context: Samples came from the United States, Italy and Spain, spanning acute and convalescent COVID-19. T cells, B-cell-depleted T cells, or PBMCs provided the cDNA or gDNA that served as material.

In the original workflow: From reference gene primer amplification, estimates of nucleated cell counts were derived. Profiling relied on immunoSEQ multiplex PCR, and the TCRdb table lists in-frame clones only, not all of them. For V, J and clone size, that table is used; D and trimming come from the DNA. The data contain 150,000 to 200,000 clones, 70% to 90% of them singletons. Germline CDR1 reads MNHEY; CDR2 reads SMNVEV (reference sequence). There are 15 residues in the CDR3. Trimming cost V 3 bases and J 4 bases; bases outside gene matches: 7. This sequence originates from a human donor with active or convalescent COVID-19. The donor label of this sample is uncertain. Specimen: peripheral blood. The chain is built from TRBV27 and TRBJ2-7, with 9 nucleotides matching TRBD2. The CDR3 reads CASSFSSGAQYEQYF. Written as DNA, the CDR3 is TGTGCCAGCAGTTTTTCTAGCGGGGCCCAGTACGAGCAGTACTTC.